The next 28 T cell receptor beta chains were all read from a single sample in a study of identical twins. MiXCR, run by TCRdb on the 5' RACE reads, gives a single entry per CDR3 protein. The repertoire holds some 560,000 distinct CDR3 sequences, with 9.6% as singletons. The sample also formed part of further work on yellow fever vaccine responses in identical twins.

The sequencing sample was made of PBMCs. The receptors originated from a woman younger than 30 in good health.

A few counts support this clonotype. CDR3 amino acids: CASSRVGSGANVLTF. The CDR3 DNA reads TGCGCCAGCAGCCGCGTGGGCTCTGGGGCCAACGTCCTGACTTTC. The chain has TRBV4-3 and TRBJ2-6; D gene ambiguous. The CDR3 loop spans 15 amino acids. Per germline, CDR1 LGHNA and CDR2 YSLEER. Trimming shortened V by 4 bases and J by 0 bases, and 7 bases separated the two germline ends.

This clonotype was seen many times. The chain has TRBV27 and TRBJ2-7, with D possibly TRBD1 on 7 matching bases. The germline CDR1 and CDR2 sequences are MNHEY and SMNVEV (reference sequence). The CDR3 runs to 12 residues. V dropped 8 bases and J dropped 3 bases, with 11 bases sitting between them. CDR3 loop: CASAGQSYEQYF. CDR3 nucleotides: TGTGCCAGCGCGGGACAGAGCTACGAGCAGTACTTC.

This clonotype occurred a few times. J is TRBJ2-1 and V is TRBV5-1; 7 bases fit TRBD1. The germline gives CDR1 SGHRS, CDR2 YFSETQ. With V trimmed by 2 bases and J by 4 bases, 18 bases remained unmatched. The length of the CDR3 is 19 residues. The DNA for the CDR3 is TGCGCCAGCAGCTTAAGGGGGCCGGGCGCAGCGCACCTATACAATGAGCAGTTCTTC. Protein sequence: CASSLRGPGAAHLYNEQFF.

This clonotype has only a few counts. The chain uses TRBV7-9 and TRBJ2-1; D remains unclear. Deletions cut 5 bases from V and 5 bases from J, with 16 bases between. In germline, CDR1 is SEHNR, CDR2 FQNEAQ (reference sequence). The CDR3 is 15 amino acids. This CDR3 is CASSHFEGRNNEQFF. The CDR3, as DNA: TGTGCCAGCAGCCACTTTGAAGGGCGAAACAATGAGCAGTTCTTC.

There are many counts of this clonotype. The V gene is TRBV5-1, the J gene TRBJ2-2; perhaps TRBD1 as D (5 bases). Per germline, CDR1 SGHRS and CDR2 YFSETQ. CDR3 length: 17 amino acids. The V and J ends lost 1 base and 0 bases respectively, with 13 bases between them. CDR3 sequence (DNA): TGCGCCAGCAGCTTGTCCCAGGGCCCCTCGAACACCGGGGAGCTGTTTTTT. Amino acid sequence: CASSLSQGPSNTGELFF.

This clonotype was found many times. The chain couples TRBV29-1 to TRBJ1-2, with TRBD1 matching over 10 bases. In germline, CDR1 is SQVTM, CDR2 ANQGSEA. The CDR3 is 14 residues long. Trimming cost V 3 bases and J 6 bases; bases outside gene matches: 7. The CDR3 spells CSVDTLGTGDGYTF. The CDR3 nucleotides are TGCAGCGTTGACACCCTCGGGACAGGGGATGGCTACACCTTC. The full variable domain, completed using reference TRBV29-1 and TRBJ1-2, is SAVISQKPSRDICQRGTSLTIQCQVDSQVTMMFWYRQQPGQSLTLIATANQGSEATYESGFVIDKFPISRPNLTFSTLTVSNMSPEDSSIYLCSVDTLGTGDGYTFGSGTRLTVV.

The sample holds many counts of this clonotype. J is TRBJ2-5 and V is TRBV4-3; possible D gene TRBD1, 7 bases. V lost 4 bases, J lost 0 bases, and 15 bases lay in between. The germline V gene has CDR1 LGHNA and CDR2 YSLEER. The CDR3 contains 16 residues. As DNA, the CDR3 is TGCGCCAGCAGCCGGACCTCAGGGGGGAACCAAGAGACCCAGTACTTC. It encodes CASSRTSGGNQETQYF.

In its sample, this clonotype was seen many times. The V gene is TRBV20-1, the J gene TRBJ2-7, with D unresolved. V lost 6 bases and J lost 3, with 21 bases in between. The germline V gene encodes CDR1 DFQATT and CDR2 SNEGSKA (reference sequence). CDR3 length: 15 amino acids. CDR3 sequence (DNA): TGCAGTGCCATCCACGGGCCCCCTTTGAGCTACGAGCAGTACTTC. Amino acid sequence: CSAIHGPPLSYEQYF.

This clonotype showed up just a few times. The V gene is TRBV10-3, the J gene TRBJ1-4; D remains ambiguous. Germline V gene sequence: CDR1 ENHRY, CDR2 SYGVKD. The V end lost 9 bases, the J end lost 6 bases, and 14 bases lay between the germline ends. CDR3 length equals 13 residues. CDR3 sequence reads: CAIQRGSHEKLFF. The CDR3 nucleotides are TGTGCCATTCAGAGAGGCTCACATGAAAAACTGTTTTTT.

The V and J genes are TRBV12-3 or TRBV12-4 and TRBJ2-2; D may be TRBD2 (6 bases). The length of the CDR3 is 15 residues. V was cut by 7 bases and J by 1 base, with 13 bases left in between. CDR3 in amino acids: CASNTRERNTGELFF. In DNA form, the CDR3 reads TGTGCCAGCAATACTCGGGAGAGGAACACCGGGGAGCTGTTTTTT.

This clonotype was detected ten times or more. V gene TRBV12-3 or TRBV12-4 combines with J gene TRBJ2-2; 11 nucleotides agree with TRBD2. The V and J ends lost 8 bases and 5 bases, in that order; junction bases with no gene match: 10. CDR3 size: 16 residues. The CDR3 bases are TGTGCCAGCGGTACTAGCGGGGGCCATTCAACCGGGGAGCTGTTTTTT. Translating gives CASGTSGGHSTGELFF.

This clonotype was detected many times. The genes are TRBV4-3 and TRBJ2-1; D may be TRBD1 (6 bases). The germline V gene encodes CDR1 LGHNA and CDR2 YSLEER. With 0 bases removed from V and 3 bases from J, the gap between germline ends came to 15 bases. The CDR3 runs 17 residues. DNA for the CDR3: TGCGCCAGCAGCCAAGATCGATCGGCAGGGGTCTACAATGAGCAGTTCTTC. It encodes CASSQDRSAGVYNEQFF.

The rearrangement joins TRBV27 to TRBJ2-1; D not certain. The CDR3 covers 15 residues. Germline-derived CDR1 and CDR2 are MNHEY and SMNVEV (reference sequence). Trimming removed 8 bases from V and 0 bases from J, with 14 bases in between. This CDR3 is CASWLSTSSYNEQFF. The DNA of the CDR3 is TGTGCCAGCTGGTTGAGCACAAGCTCCTACAATGAGCAGTTCTTC.

This clonotype was seen only a few times. The genes are TRBV4-1 and TRBJ2-7; TRBD2 matches 8 bases. This CDR3 is built from 16 residues. Losses at the gene ends were 1 base for V and 4 bases for J; bases not matched to a gene: 9. Per germline, CDR1 MGHRA and CDR2 YSYEKL. DNA of the CDR3: TGCGCCAGCAGCCAAGGAGGGGGACTAGATCTATACGAGCAGTACTTC. Encoded protein: CASSQGGGLDLYEQYF.

This clonotype has only a few counts. The gene calls are TRBV7-6 and TRBJ2-7, with TRBD2 matching over 7 bases. V was clipped by 3 bases and J by 0 bases; unmatched bases: 8. Germline V CDR1 and CDR2: SGHVS, FNYEAQ. CDR3 length: 16 amino acids. The CDR3 loop is CASSFSREGHSYEQYF. CDR3 DNA: TGTGCCAGCAGCTTTTCCAGGGAGGGGCACTCCTACGAGCAGTACTTC.

In its sample, this clonotype was seen many times. The chain links TRBV6-2 or TRBV6-3 to TRBJ2-2; 14 bases map to TRBD2. CDR1 is MNHEY, CDR2 SVGEGT, per germline. The CDR3 consists of 19 residues. Trimming removed 4 bases from V and 0 bases from J; junction bases left unmatched: 7. The CDR3 spells CASSSRLAGGPSNTGELFF. CDR3 DNA: TGTGCCAGCAGTTCGCGACTAGCGGGAGGGCCGTCGAACACCGGGGAGCTGTTTTTT.

This clonotype turned up a few times. The DNA is left out, because the CDR3 cannot be placed on it with certainty; the CDR3 is given as TCRdb lists it. The rearrangement joins TRBV10-1 to TRBJ2-7; TRBD2, the D gene given by the table, was not confirmed from the DNA. Including both end residues, the CDR3 is 13 amino acids long. Germline assignment: CDR1 WNHNN and CDR2 SYGVQD (reference sequence). The CDR3 sequence: CASSEWASGSRYF.

This clonotype appeared a few times. The chain combines TRBV29-1 with TRBJ2-5; perhaps TRBD1 as D (5 bases). This CDR3 contains 15 residues. The V and J ends lost 4 bases and 2 bases respectively, with 17 bases between them. The germline V gene encodes CDR1 SQVTM and CDR2 ANQGSEA. The CDR3 sequence: CSVAPGQGEQETQYF. Here the CDR3 DNA reads TGCAGCGTTGCCCCCGGACAAGGGGAACAAGAGACCCAGTACTTC.

The chain employs TRBV10-2 and TRBJ1-5; perhaps TRBD1 as D (6 bases). Per germline, CDR1 WSHSY and CDR2 SAAADI. The CDR3 extends over 15 amino acids. Trimming took off 6 bases at V and 5 bases at J, with 17 bases between the two ends. CDR3 loop: CASSWTAGDDQPQHF. CDR3 coding DNA: TGCGCCAGCAGCTGGACAGCGGGCGACGATCAGCCCCAGCATTTT.

This clonotype was seen ten or more times. The gene calls are TRBV12-3 or TRBV12-4 and TRBJ1-2, with TRBD1 identical over 7 bases. V was pared by 5 bases and J by 6 bases, with 3 bases of the junction left unmatched. The CDR3 is made up of 12 amino acids. CDR3 loop: CASSLTGDGYTF. CDR3 coding DNA: TGTGCCAGCAGTCTTACAGGGGATGGCTACACCTTC.

The rearrangement uses TRBV13 and TRBJ2-5, with TRBD1 matching over 8 bases. This CDR3 region has 13 residues. J lost 4 bases, V lost 8 bases, and 6 bases had no gene match. Germline V CDR1 and CDR2: PRHDT, FYEKMQ (reference sequence). CDR3 nucleotides: TGTGCCAGCCTTGGACAGGGACGAGAGACCCAGTACTTC. Translated: CASLGQGRETQYF. The full variable domain, its missing parts supplied by reference TRBV13 and TRBJ2-5, is AAGVIQSPRHLIKEKRETATLKCYPIPRHDTVYWYQQGPGQDPQFLISFYEKMQSDKGSIPDRFSAQQFSDYHSELNMSSLELGDSALYFCASLGQGRETQYFGPGTRLLVL.

The chain employs TRBV7-9 and TRBJ2-3; 9 bases are shared with TRBD2. V lost 0 bases and J lost 3; bases outside the gene matches: 7. Germline V gene sequence: CDR1 SEHNR, CDR2 FQNEAQ (reference sequence). The length of the CDR3 is 17 residues. The CDR3 is CASSLAVASGATDTQYF. CDR3 nucleotide sequence: TGTGCCAGCAGCTTAGCAGTCGCTAGCGGGGCTACAGATACGCAGTATTTT.

This clonotype was picked up many times. In DNA, the CDR3 is TGTGCCAGCACCTACGCCCGCAGGGAAGCAGATACGCAGTATTTT. As protein: CASTYARREADTQYF. The chain joins TRBV6-1 to TRBJ2-3, with D possibly matching TRBD1 (5 bases). V lost 7 bases and J lost 4, with 18 bases in between. The length of the CDR3 is 15 residues. Germline CDR1 reads MNHNS; CDR2 reads SASEGT.

This clonotype has only a few counts. The J gene is TRBJ1-2, the V gene TRBV4-1; the D gene is possibly TRBD1 (6 bases). CDR3 length: 16 residues. V was trimmed by 3 bases and J by 9 bases, leaving 23 bases between them. From germline, CDR1 is MGHRA and CDR2 YSYEKL. The CDR3 spells CASSQARLTQGGSYTF. The CDR3 DNA is TGCGCCAGCAGCCAGGCTCGTCTGACACAGGGCGGAAGCTACACCTTC.

In its sample, this clonotype was seen many times. The chain couples TRBV6-1 to TRBJ2-4, with D perhaps TRBD2 (5 bases). Germline-derived CDR1 and CDR2 are MNHNS and SASEGT. The CDR3 extends over 13 amino acids. The V and J ends lost 6 bases and 8 bases respectively, with 14 bases between them. The CDR3 loop reads CASRGNDGDIQYF. The CDR3 region has the DNA TGTGCCAGCAGAGGAAATGACGGGGACATTCAGTACTTC.

The CDR3, as DNA: TGTGCCAGAAAGGAGGGAATCACCGGGGAGCTGTTTTTT. Translating gives CARKEGITGELFF. The chain uses TRBV6-9 and TRBJ2-2; D may be TRBD2 (6 bases). Per the germline V gene, CDR1 is MNHGY and CDR2 is SVAAGI. The CDR3 totals 13 residues. The germline V and J ends were trimmed by 9 bases and 4 bases, with 12 bases remaining between them.

This clonotype was detected ten times or more. The gene calls are TRBV6-5 and TRBJ2-3; D not certain. V shed 2 bases and J shed 2 bases, with 5 bases lying between them. Germline CDR1 and CDR2: MNHEY and SVGAGI. This CDR3 has 13 amino acids. CDR3 amino acids: CASSYGPTDTQYF. The CDR3 DNA reads TGTGCCAGCAGTTACGGCCCCACAGATACGCAGTATTTT.

CDR3 residues: CASSLGVASGRREQFF. In DNA form, the CDR3 reads TGTGCCAGCAGCTTGGGCGTGGCTAGCGGGAGGCGTGAGCAGTTCTTC. The chain carries TRBV7-8 and TRBJ2-1; 11 bases map to TRBD2. The CDR3 sequence is 16 residues long. The trim removed 3 bases at V and 9 bases at J, leaving 10 bases unmatched. Germline loops: CDR1 SGHVS, CDR2 FQNEAQ. Combining the CDR3 with reference TRBV7-8 and TRBJ2-1 gives the whole variable domain GAGVSQSPRYKVAKRGQDVALRCDPISGHVSLFWYQQALGQGPEFLTYFQNEAQLDKSGLPSDRFFAERPEGSVSTLKIQRTQQEDSAVYLCASSLGVASGRREQFFGPGTRLTVL.